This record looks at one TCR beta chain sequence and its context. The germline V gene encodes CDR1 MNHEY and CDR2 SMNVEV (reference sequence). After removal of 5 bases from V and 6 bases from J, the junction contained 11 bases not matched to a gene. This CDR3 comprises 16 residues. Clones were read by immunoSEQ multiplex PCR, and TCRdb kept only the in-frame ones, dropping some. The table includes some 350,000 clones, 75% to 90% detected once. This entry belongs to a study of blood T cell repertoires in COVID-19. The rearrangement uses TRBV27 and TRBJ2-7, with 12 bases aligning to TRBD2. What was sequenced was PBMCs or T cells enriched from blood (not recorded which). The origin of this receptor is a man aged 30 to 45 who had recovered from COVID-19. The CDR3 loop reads CASSPSSGGALFEQYF. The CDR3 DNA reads TGTGCCAGCAGTCCCTCTAGCGGGGGGGCCTTATTCGAGCAGTACTTC.